These T cell receptor beta chains were read from a single sample in a study of T cells after yellow fever vaccination. TCRdb reprocessed the 5' RACE reads with MiXCR, giving one entry per CDR3 protein. In the table there are around 350,000 distinct CDR3 sequences, under 7.5% of which are singletons. The material sequenced was PBMCs, taken 5 days after the yellow fever booster vaccination. All receptors come from a man younger than 45 who received the YFV17D yellow fever vaccine. Each CDR3 is given with its conserved first and last residue. A D gene is named only where the DNA matches it firmly. The listing skips clone size in some rows; elsewhere it reads once, few, many or a size class.

size: NA
V: TRBV4-3
J: TRBJ2-1
D: NA
DNA: TGCGCCAGCAGCCAAGATCCTCAGGGCTCCTACAATGAGCAGTTCTTC
CDR3: CASSQDPQGSYNEQFF

size: few
V: TRBV20-1
J: TRBJ2-2
D: NA
DNA: TGCAGTGCTAGAGGGGGGTCGGGGTCGAACACCGGGGAGCTGTTTTTT
CDR3: CSARGGSGSNTGELFF

size: few
V: TRBV27
J: TRBJ2-3
D: NA
DNA: TGTGCCAGCAGTGGGGAGGAGAGCACAGATACGCAGTATTTT
CDR3: CASSGEESTDTQYF

size: many
V: TRBV5-1
J: TRBJ2-7
D: TRBD2
DNA: TGCGCCAGCAGCCTGACTAGCGGGACGTACGAGCAGTACTTC
CDR3: CASSLTSGTYEQYF

size: few
V: TRBV28
J: TRBJ2-7
D: NA
DNA: TGTGCCAGCACCCCTGGGGGGATTATCTACGAGCAGTACTTC
CDR3: CASTPGGIIYEQYF

size: NA
V: TRBV18
J: TRBJ2-2
D: NA
DNA: TGTGCCAGCTCACGAGCCGGGACCACTAACACCGGGGAGCTGTTTTTT
CDR3: CASSRAGTTNTGELFF

size: many
V: TRBV11-2
J: TRBJ2-3
D: NA
DNA: TGTGCCAGCAGCACCTGGGGGGGGCCAGATACGCAGTATTTT
CDR3: CASSTWGGPDTQYF

size: few
V: TRBV4-3
J: TRBJ2-1
D: NA
DNA: TGCGCCAGCAGCCAAGAGCAGGGGTCCTACAATGAGCAGTTCTTC
CDR3: CASSQEQGSYNEQFF

size: few
V: TRBV27
J: TRBJ2-1
D: TRBD1
DNA: TGTGCCAGCGGCCGGGGAGGGACAGGGGGCCACAATGAGCAGTTCTTC
CDR3: CASGRGGTGGHNEQFF

size: NA
V: TRBV20-1
J: TRBJ2-3
D: NA
DNA: TGCAGTGCTAGTAAGGATAGCATGGATACGCAGTATTTT
CDR3: CSASKDSMDTQYF

size: many
V: TRBV7-2
J: TRBJ2-7
D: NA
DNA: TGTGCCAGCAGCTTAAGGGGGGGGGCGCAGTACGAGCAGTACTTC
CDR3: CASSLRGGAQYEQYF

size: NA
V: TRBV7-2
J: TRBJ2-2
D: NA
DNA: TGTGCCAGCAGCGACCAGGGGTTCGGGGAGCTGTTTTTT
CDR3: CASSDQGFGELFF

size: many
V: TRBV5-4
J: TRBJ2-5
D: NA
DNA: TGTGCCAGCAGCTTGGTGGGGCTCTCTGAGACCCAGTACTTC
CDR3: CASSLVGLSETQYF

size: many
V: TRBV7-2
J: TRBJ1-6
D: NA
DNA: TGTGCCAGCAGCCCGGCAGGGGCTTATAATTCACCCCTCCACTTT
CDR3: CASSPAGAYNSPLHF

size: many
V: TRBV6-5
J: TRBJ2-7
D: TRBD1
DNA: TGTGCCAGCAGCCACAGGGGGTCCGAGCAGTACTTC
CDR3: CASSHRGSEQYF

size: NA
V: TRBV2
J: TRBJ2-7
D: NA
DNA: TGTGCCAGCAGAACGACAGGTCTTCACTACGAGCAGTACTTC
CDR3: CASRTTGLHYEQYF

size: NA
V: TRBV27
J: TRBJ2-3
D: TRBD2
DNA: TGTGCCAGCAGTTTATTGACTAGCGGGAGGAACACAGATACGCAGTATTTT
CDR3: CASSLLTSGRNTDTQYF

size: few
V: TRBV9
J: TRBJ2-2
D: TRBD2
DNA: TGTGCCAGCAGCTCCTTGGGAGGGCGGCCGAACACCGGGGAGCTGTTTTTT
CDR3: CASSSLGGRPNTGELFF

size: many
V: TRBV5-1
J: TRBJ2-1
D: TRBD2
DNA: TGCGCCAGCAGCTTGGTTGCGGGAGGGCCCGGTGAGCAGTTCTTC
CDR3: CASSLVAGGPGEQFF

size: few
V: TRBV9
J: TRBJ2-5
D: NA
DNA: TGTGCCAGCAGCGTAGGTTCACTAGGAAAAGAGACCCAGTACTTC
CDR3: CASSVGSLGKETQYF

size: few
V: TRBV3-1
J: TRBJ2-3
D: NA
DNA: TGTGCCAGCAGCCAGAGCCTAGCACCAGATACGCAGTATTTT
CDR3: CASSQSLAPDTQYF

size: few
V: TRBV29-1
J: TRBJ2-1
D: NA
DNA: TGCAGCGTAATCCGCACCTACAATGAGCAGTTCTTC
CDR3: CSVIRTYNEQFF

size: NA
V: TRBV5-4
J: TRBJ1-4
D: NA
DNA: TGTGCCAGCAGCTTGGACTGGTCTAATGAAAAACTGTTTTTT
CDR3: CASSLDWSNEKLFF

size: few
V: TRBV7-2
J: TRBJ1-1
D: TRBD1
DNA: TGTGCCAGCAGATATTCAGGACAGGGGGCGGGAGCTTTCTTT
CDR3: CASRYSGQGAGAFF

size: NA
V: TRBV20-1
J: TRBJ2-3
D: TRBD2
DNA: TGCAGTGCTAGAGACCCCGCTAGCGGGACAGATACGCAGTATTTT
CDR3: CSARDPASGTDTQYF

size: NA
V: TRBV21-1
J: TRBJ2-3
D: NA
DNA: TGTGCCAGCAGCACTGAAGCGGGACGGCTTACAGATACGCAGTATTTT
CDR3: CASSTEAGRLTDTQYF

size: many
V: TRBV7-6
J: TRBJ2-7
D: TRBD1
DNA: TGTGCCAGCAGCTTGAGCACCGGGACAGGAGCCTACGAGCAGTACTTC
CDR3: CASSLSTGTGAYEQYF

size: NA
V: TRBV12-3/TRBV12-4
J: TRBJ1-6
D: NA
DNA: TGTGCCAGCAGTTTCTGGTCCGGAGGGTTCAAGTCACCCCTCCACTTT
CDR3: CASSFWSGGFKSPLHF